This T cell receptor (beta chain) was identified in a study of shared clonotypes between healthy human individuals. TCRdb keeps only in-frame clones here, not all; method: immunoSEQ multiplex PCR. The sample includes approximately 2,000,000 clones, about nine tenths of them seen just once. Trimming shortened V by 2 bases and J by 6 bases, and 8 bases separated the two germline ends. The CDR3 has 12 residues. The germline gives CDR1 MDHEN, CDR2 SYDVKM. This clone occurred once. As yet, its antigen is unknown. Negatively enriched CD4+ T cells were divided by CD45RA into naive and memory. Overall study results and limits: Clonotype sharing among donors was expected to depend on sequencing depth.

Sequencing was done on a sample of naive CD4+ T cells from PBMCs. As to subset: CD45RA+ positively selected. The receptor was derived from a young man in good health. Some clones in this sample may be carry-over from other donors' samples. This rearrangement joins TRBV28 to TRBJ2-7, with a tentative D call TRBD1 (6 bases). This CDR3 is CASSLPGVEQYF. In DNA, the CDR3 is TGTGCCAGCAGTTTACCAGGGGTCGAGCAGTACTTC.